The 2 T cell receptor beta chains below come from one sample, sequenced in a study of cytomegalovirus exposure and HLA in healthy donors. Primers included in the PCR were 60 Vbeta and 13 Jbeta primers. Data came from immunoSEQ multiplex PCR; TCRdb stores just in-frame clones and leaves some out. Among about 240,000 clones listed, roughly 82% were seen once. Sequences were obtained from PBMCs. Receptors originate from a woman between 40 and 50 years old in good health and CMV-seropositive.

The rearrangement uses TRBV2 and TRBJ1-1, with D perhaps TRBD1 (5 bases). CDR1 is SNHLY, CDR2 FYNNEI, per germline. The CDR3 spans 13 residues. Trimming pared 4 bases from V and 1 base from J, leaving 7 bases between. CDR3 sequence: CASSVQENTEAFF. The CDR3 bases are TGTGCCAGCAGTGTACAGGAGAACACTGAAGCTTTCTTT.

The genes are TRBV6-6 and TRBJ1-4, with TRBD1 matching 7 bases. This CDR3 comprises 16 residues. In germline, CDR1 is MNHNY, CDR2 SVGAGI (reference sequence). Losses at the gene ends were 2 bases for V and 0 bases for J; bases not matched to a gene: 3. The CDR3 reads CASSYGGQTTNEKLFF. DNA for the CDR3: TGTGCCAGCAGTTACGGGGGACAGACAACTAATGAAAAACTGTTTTTT.